This TCR beta chain was recorded in a study of shared clonotypes between healthy human individuals (dated by TCRdb to 2018 to 2020). In the study overall: The cohort included three men and a couple of women between 18 and 49 years of age. To estimate repertoire size and how much clonotypes are shared between individuals, the study performed deep sequencing of blood TCR repertoires from a few healthy adults. To increase sequencing depth and limit assay-specific biases, different laboratories used diverse techniques to prepare libraries and sequence TCR repertoires. Leukapheresis yielded between about 0.85 and 10 billion PBMCs per donor. For each donor, three plates each were used for CD4 naive and CD4 memory, two plates were used for CD8 naive, and one plate was used for CD8 memory.

Using the deep immunoSEQ assay, TCR CDR3 regions were amplified from genomic DNA by multiplex PCR. Extracted genomic DNA from each cell subset was distributed evenly across all wells of several immunoSEQ 96-well plates, and each plate was treated as a replicate. Each replicate PCR for sorted subsets received about 210 ng genomic DNA, equal to around 32,000 T cell genomes. The purified libraries were quantified using a Qubit 3.0 fluorometer, sized with a Bioanalyzer 2100, and then quantified again using the KAPA Library Quantification kit. Every immunoSEQ 96-well plate was sequenced on a separate single-read 150-cycle Illumina NextSeq 550 flow cell. The published analysis was carried out like this. The immunoSEQ output contained only junctional sequences without quality scores, so filtering could not match that applied to full-length reads. Sequences were annotated with PyIR, a Python wrapper for IgBLAST v1.9, using IMGT germline references to assign V/J genes and CDR3. Reads were removed for weak V/J assignments (E-value above 1e-6), missing CDR3, stop codons, out-of-frame junctions, or ambiguous translated residues. V3J clonotypes were defined as sequences sharing the same inferred V gene, J gene, and CDR3 amino acid sequence. Percentage overlap between repertoires was computed as shared unique clonotypes divided by the size of the smaller repertoire. Repertoire richness was assessed with RTK rarefaction, the Chao1 estimator, and Recon v2.1 estimates of unobserved clonotypes. Generation probabilities for all TCRbeta clonotypes obtained by the gDNA method from a handful of donors were computed using OLGA. The clones in this table, taken by TCRdb from immuneACCESS, are in-frame only. Not every clone is retained; where verified, under half of the shortfall comes from an unresolved V gene, and the cause of the rest is unknown. The DNA was the basis for D and trimming; V, J and clone size are from that table. This sample gives approximately 400,000 clones in total; around 96% of them show up just once. Of the sample, about 0.32% falls within the top ten clones.

V is reduced by 4 bases and J by 6 bases, leaving a spacing of 28 bases between them. CDR1 and CDR2 (SGHNT, YYREEE) derive from the germline V gene (reference sequence). The CDR3 holds 18 amino acids from the cysteine to the phenylalanine. The DNA shown is the 54-base CDR3, in frame from base 1. The investigation overall reported the following: Sampling was restricted to blood, and TCR repertoires in tissues likely differ from the TCR repertoires found in blood. About 5% of naive CD4, 3.5% of naive CD8, roughly 2.4% of memory CD4, and around 0.4% of memory CD8 clonotypes were shared across a few donors. Based on pairwise subsampling, the degree of clonotype sharing among donors was expected to be affected by sequencing depth. The genetic and exposure-history diversity represented was limited by the small number of donors. Compared with non-shared clonotypes, clonotypes shared by all four sorted-subset donors had higher generation probabilities. Even with the large sequencing depth, rarefaction of the sorted-subset datasets indicated that sequencing was incomplete. Estimated clonotype richness was generally larger for naive than for memory subsets.

Of note for this clone: The clone's antigen remains unknown. The record has no base qualities; no much larger clone is one base away.

The donors were healthy, HIV-negative adults who had no recently reported acute infections or vaccinations. Only Caucasian adults living in Nashville, Tennessee, USA were represented among the donors. CD8 memory samples were composed of magnetically selected CD45RO+ cells combined with CCR7-negative CD45RA+ effector memory (TemRA) cells. Blood was obtained by leukapheresis, after which PBMCs were separated by Ficoll-Histopaque density gradient centrifugation and cryopreserved in liquid nitrogen vapor phase. Analytical flow cytometry was used to check the purity and quantity of each magnetically sorted T cell population. Genomic DNA was isolated from every sorted fraction and measured by UV absorbance on a Nanodrop 2000c.

Material for sequencing was memory CD8+ T cells sorted from blood. Reading the label with the study, this specimen's cell subset or site is: CD45RO+ cells pooled with CCR7-negative TemRA cells. The clonotype originates from a man aged 30 to 45 in good health. The chain is made from TRBV5-4 and TRBJ1-1; a tentative D match to TRBD1 spans 5 bases. The DNA sequence is TGTGCCAGCAGCCTAGGCGGGGACTATTTCTTAGCTGGGGCTGAAGCTTTCTTT. It translates as CASSLGGDYFLAGAEAFF.